This T cell receptor (beta chain) was identified during a study of response to subunit inactivated influenza vaccine (dated by TCRdb to 2017 to 2018). About the full investigation: Deep quantitative T cell receptor repertoire profiling was used in the study to track responses to a trivalent subunit inactivated influenza vaccine.

Here is what the overall study found, with its caveats: The authors suggested that each seasonal influenza vaccination may recruit only a limited number of new T cells.

In regard to this clonotype: The target of this receptor is not known. The record has no base qualities; no much larger clone is one base away.

Libraries were made using RT-PCR. Sequencer: Illumina HiSeq 2500. Through fastp at Q25 and MiXCR, TCRdb rebuilt clones from the public reads, retaining in-frame beta chains. Rows are unified per CDR3 protein, each entry keeping the most common DNA and genes. The sample records approximately 500,000 distinct CDR3 sequences, approximately 20% of which are singletons. 2.8% of the sample comes from the top ten. A distance of 9 bases separates the germline ends of V and J, which lose 2 bases and 5 bases respectively. Reading the germline V gene gives CDR1 MNHEY and CDR2 SVGAGI. Spanning cysteine to phenylalanine, the CDR3 consists of 13 amino acids. Just CDR3 DNA is preserved here, 39 bases in frame from base 1. Another study also made use of these data, one on T cells expressing NK-cell markers. From the second report: The TCR beta cDNA libraries were made using 5'RACE template switching, a step that added both a universal primer site and unique molecular identifiers. In sorted CD3+CD56+NKG2C+, CD3+CD56+NKG2C- and CD3+CD56-NKG2C+ T-cell subsets from 8 or 9 donors, TCR beta-chain repertoires were profiled. Seven of the eight sequenced donors were HCMV-seropositive and one was HCMV-seronegative. In several experiments an anti-gammadeltaTCR antibody was added to restrict sorting to alphabetaTCR-expressing T cells. For about 6 donors, the dominant CD3+CD56+NKG2C+ clonotypes were among the top 10 CD8+ clonotypes and accounted for about 1.0-8% of CD8+ T cells. Those dominant clonotypes were again the most abundant among CD3+CD56-NKG2C+ cells in a few donors, at roughly 25-60.1%. It remained unclear whether the expanded NKG2C-expressing T cell clones were specific for HCMV antigens. The eight sequenced donors were randomly selected healthy volunteers, three men and five women. HCMV serostatus was determined by detecting HCMV-specific IgG in serum with a commercial ELISA kit. Peripheral blood mononuclear cells were isolated from blood by Ficoll density gradient centrifugation. CD4+ and CD8+ T cells were isolated from PBMC by magnetic immunoseparation with Miltenyi isolation kits. cDNA synthesis was primed from the TCR beta constant segment and was followed by two successive PCR amplification steps. Illumina HiSeq 2000/2500, MiSeq or NextSeq was used to sequence libraries as 2 x 150 bp reads. MIGEC handled demultiplexing of the reads and grouping by UMI, while MiTCR was used to assemble and quantify clonotypes. To remove erroneous sequences, TCR cDNA sequences were retained only when supported by two or more reads. The tcR package was used for downstream repertoire analysis, with clonotypes matched between fractions based on CDR3 nucleotide sequence plus V segment. VDJmatch was used to annotate antigen specificity against VDJdb, with one amino acid substitution in CDR3 permitted.

Here the sequenced sample was CD4+ T cells sorted from PBMCs, taken 11 to 12 days after vaccination. This TCR came from a man aged 50 to 59 who received an inactivated influenza vaccine. Donor details come from another sample of the same person, matched by shared clones. This sequence uses TRBV6-5 and TRBJ1-1, with the D gene too uncertain to name. The CDR3 region has the sequence CASSYEQRTEAFF. The DNA sequence is as follows: TGTGCCAGCAGTTACGAACAGAGGACTGAAGCTTTCTTT.